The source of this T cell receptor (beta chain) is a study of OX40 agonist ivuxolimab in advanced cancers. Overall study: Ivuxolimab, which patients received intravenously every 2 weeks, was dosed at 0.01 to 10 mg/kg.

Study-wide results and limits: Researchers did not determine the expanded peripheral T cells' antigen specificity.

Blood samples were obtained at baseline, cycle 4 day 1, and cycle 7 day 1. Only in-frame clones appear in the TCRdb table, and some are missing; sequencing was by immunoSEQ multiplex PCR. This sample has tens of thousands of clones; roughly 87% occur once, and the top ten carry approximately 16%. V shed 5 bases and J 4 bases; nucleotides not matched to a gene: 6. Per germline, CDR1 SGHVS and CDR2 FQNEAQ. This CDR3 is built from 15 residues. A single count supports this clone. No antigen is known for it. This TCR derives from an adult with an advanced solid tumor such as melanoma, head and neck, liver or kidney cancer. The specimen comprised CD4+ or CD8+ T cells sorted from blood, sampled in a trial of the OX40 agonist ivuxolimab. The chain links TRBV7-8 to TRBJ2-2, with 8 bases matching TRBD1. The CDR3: CASSPLTGGTGELFF. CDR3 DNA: TGTGCCAGCAGCCCCCTTACAGGGGGCACCGGGGAGCTGTTTTTT.